This T cell receptor beta chain was captured in a study of T cells in Graves' hyperthyroidism and ophthalmopathy. Study summary: Peripheral blood was secured at the point of initial diagnosis, before any treatment. Study results and caveats: Stable hyperthyroidism was separated from ophthalmopathy by a model based on 13 V-J features. Model-based prediction identified ophthalmopathy a median around 6.7 months prior to its onset.

CDR1 is LNHNV and CDR2 is YYDKDF in the germline V gene (reference sequence). The CDR3 spans 12 residues. Trimming shortened V by 0 bases and J by 7 bases, and 4 bases separated the two germline ends. Comments on this clonotype: Its antigen is unknown.

Authors of the study amplified TCR beta CDR3 regions from RNA transcripts. RT-PCR in the first round (using the HTBI primer set) targeted the TCR CDR3. TCRdb reprocessed the multiplex PCR reads with MiXCR, giving one entry per CDR3 protein. The data show 730,000 or so distinct CDR3 sequences, around a sixth seen once. Isolation of PBMCs was performed on roughly 9 ml fresh peripheral blood. The V and J genes are TRBV15 and TRBJ1-5; D uncertain. The clonotype comes from a woman aged 50 to 60 with Graves' hyperthyroidism that later progressed to Graves' ophthalmopathy. The sequencing input was blood. The CDR3 region is CATSRDGQPQHF. DNA of the CDR3: TGTGCCACCAGCAGAGATGGGCAGCCCCAGCATTTT.